This T cell receptor (beta chain) derives from a study of cytomegalovirus exposure and HLA in healthy donors. Study outcomes and limitations: Most TCRs appeared rarely, but some public TCRs recurred in many donors. Likely technical artifact: a cluster of highly shared sequence variants. Association of a missense DCLRE1C variant with TCR beta V- and J-gene trimming was reported in a later analysis.

This CDR3 comprises 13 residues. Per the germline V gene, CDR1 is SGHTA and CDR2 is FQGNSA. Trimming took off 5 bases at V and 5 bases at J, with 12 bases between the two ends. This clone has a handful of counts. Its antigen is not known. 60 Vbeta and 13 Jbeta primers were used in PCR. Assay: immunoSEQ multiplex PCR; the TCRdb copy retains only in-frame clones and omits some. The sample lists about 180,000 clones; over 75% were seen once. The gene calls are TRBV7-2 and TRBJ2-5; perhaps TRBD2 as D (5 bases). The receptor was derived from a woman aged 45-59 years in good health and CMV-seronegative. The sequencing sample was made of PBMCs. This CDR3 reads CASSQRRWETQYF. For the CDR3, the DNA is TGTGCCAGCAGCCAAAGGAGGTGGGAGACCCAGTACTTC. The whole variable domain, remainder taken from reference TRBV7-2 and TRBJ2-5, is GAGVSQSPSNKVTEKGKDVELRCDPISGHTALYWYRQSLGQGLEFLIYFQGNSAPDKSGLPSDRFSAERTGGSVSTLTIQRTQQEDSAVYLCASSQRRWETQYFGPGTRLLVL.